These 31 T cell receptor beta chains came from one sample sequenced in a study of T cell responses to AZD1222 COVID-19 vaccine (dated by TCRdb to about 2021). Receptor amplification or capture employed the immunoSEQ multiplex PCR assay. TCRdb took this table from immuneACCESS and kept in-frame rearrangements with V and J called. Such tables lack part of the clones; where checked against another copy, unresolved V genes explain under half of the gap, and the rest is unexplained. This sample has 150,000 or so clones in its table, and 85% to 95% of those were observed once. The biggest ten clones account for approximately 2.1% of the sample. The time point label here, explained by the study, means: baseline before first vaccination. The sequenced sample was peripheral blood, obtained on day 0 of AZD1222 vaccination. Receptors originate from an adult in good health.

The chain carries TRBV9 and TRBJ1-3; possibly TRBD1 for D (6 bases). V lost 4 bases, J lost 4 bases, and 15 bases lay in between. This CDR3 spans 15 amino acids. Germline lookup yields CDR1 SGDLS and CDR2 YYNGEE. CDR3 in DNA: TGTGCCAGCAGCTTCTCCTCAGGGGACGGAAACACCATATATTTT. Its protein is CASSFSSGDGNTIYF. The complete variable domain, with remaining parts taken from reference TRBV9 and TRBJ1-3, reads DSGVTQTPKHLITATGQRVTLRCSPRSGDLSVYWYQQSLDQGLQFLIQYYNGEERAKGNILERFSAQQFPDLHSELNLSSLELGDSALYFCASSFSSGDGNTIYFGEGSWLTVV.

This chain joins TRBV9 and TRBJ1-3, with a tentative D call TRBD1 (5 bases). V lost 0 bases, J lost 0 bases, and 7 bases lay in between. Germline CDR1 reads SGDLS; CDR2 reads YYNGEE. This CDR3 has 15 amino acids. CDR3 DNA sequence: TGTGCCAGCAGCGTAGGGACAAGCTCTGGAAACACCATATATTTT. This encodes CASSVGTSSGNTIYF.

The chain links TRBV27 to TRBJ1-3; maybe TRBD1 (5 bases). The germline V gene has CDR1 MNHEY and CDR2 SMNVEV (reference sequence). The length of the CDR3 is 13 residues. V lost 8 bases to trimming and J lost 0 bases, with 8 bases between them. The CDR3: CASGARSGNTIYF. Here the CDR3 DNA reads TGTGCCAGCGGGGCGCGCTCTGGAAACACCATATATTTT.

The genes are TRBV9 and TRBJ2-5; 9 bases align to TRBD2. The trim removed 0 bases at V and 2 bases at J, leaving 5 bases unmatched. Germline V gives CDR1 SGDLS, CDR2 YYNGEE. CDR3 length equals 16 residues. CDR3 sequence: CASSVGAAGGQETQYF. In DNA, the CDR3 is TGTGCCAGCAGCGTAGGAGCAGCGGGGGGACAAGAGACCCAGTACTTC.

V usage is TRBV9 and J usage is TRBJ2-5, with D possibly being TRBD2 (6 bases). The CDR3 is 16 amino acids. V was shortened by 1 base and J by 5 bases, with 18 bases between the two germline ends. From germline, CDR1 is SGDLS and CDR2 YYNGEE. CDR3 protein: CASSVSSGGNYETQYF. DNA for the CDR3: TGTGCCAGCAGCGTAAGTTCTGGAGGGAACTACGAGACCCAGTACTTC.

The rearrangement uses TRBV5-6 and TRBJ2-5; possible D gene TRBD2, 5 bases. The CDR3 extends over 14 amino acids. V gave up 1 base and J gave up 4 bases, with 11 bases separating them. Per the germline V gene, CDR1 is SGHDT and CDR2 is YYEEEE. The CDR3 protein is CASSLRARGETQYF. CDR3 sequence (DNA): TGTGCCAGCAGCTTGAGGGCCCGGGGAGAGACCCAGTACTTC. Complete variable domain (other parts from reference TRBV5-6 and TRBJ2-5): DAGVTQSPTHLIKTRGQQVTLRCSPKSGHDTVSWYQQALGQGPQFIFQYYEEEERQRGNFPDRFSGHQFPNYSSELNVNALLLGDSALYLCASSLRARGETQYFGPGTRLLVL.

This chain uses TRBV5-4 with TRBJ2-7; 7 bases are shared with TRBD1. Trimming at V came to 4 bases and at J to 7 bases, leaving 8 bases not matched to a gene. The CDR3 has 13 residues. CDR1 and CDR2 (germline): SGHNT, YYREEE (reference sequence). The CDR3 spells CASSPDRFREQYF. CDR3 nucleotides: TGTGCCAGCAGCCCGGACAGGTTTCGGGAGCAGTACTTC.

V usage is TRBV21-1 and J usage is TRBJ1-2. TRBV21-1 is tagged as a pseudogene. This CDR3 region has 15 residues. CDR3 sequence (DNA): TGTGCCAGCAGTTCATGCGACGGAAGGGAGGGTGGCTACACCTTC. It is translated as CASSSCDGREGGYTF.

The chain couples TRBV7-2 to TRBJ2-3, with 13 bases that match TRBD2. Trimming at V came to 2 bases and at J to 4 bases, leaving 6 bases not matched to a gene. CDR3 length equals 17 residues. Germline CDR1 is SGHTA and CDR2 is FQGNSA. CDR3 protein: CASSLRTSGRVPDTQYF. In nucleotides, the CDR3 is TGTGCCAGCAGCTTAAGGACTAGCGGGAGAGTCCCAGATACGCAGTATTTT.

The chain joins TRBV9 to TRBJ2-1; maybe TRBD2 (6 bases). Trimming removed 2 bases at V and 5 bases at J, with 17 bases between. The CDR3 is 16 amino acids. Germline CDR1 and CDR2: SGDLS and YYNGEE. The CDR3 loop is CASSVGTSNKHNEQFF. The DNA for the CDR3 is TGTGCCAGCAGCGTTGGGACTTCTAATAAGCACAATGAGCAGTTCTTC.

This clone was seen only once. J is TRBJ2-7 and V is TRBV5-1; unclear D gene. CDR1 and CDR2 (germline): SGHRS, YFSETQ. This CDR3 has 15 residues. The ends were cut back, 0 bases at V and 2 bases at J, with 12 bases in the middle. This CDR3 is CASSLERREAYEQYF. The CDR3 coding sequence is TGCGCCAGCAGCTTGGAACGAAGGGAAGCCTACGAGCAGTACTTC.

This clone was seen a few times. The gene calls are TRBV4-1 and TRBJ2-1, with 14 bases aligning to TRBD2. With V trimmed by 0 bases and J by 8 bases, 6 bases remained unmatched. The CDR3 is made up of 17 amino acids. Looked up from germline, CDR1 is MGHRA and CDR2 is YSYEKL. CDR3 residues: CASSQEEGLAGVYEQFF. The CDR3 DNA is TGCGCCAGCAGCCAAGAAGAGGGACTAGCGGGAGTCTATGAGCAGTTCTTC.

The rearrangement uses TRBV28 and TRBJ1-1, with 12 nucleotides matching TRBD1. V was pared by 8 bases and J by 1 base, with 11 bases of the junction left unmatched. CDR3 length: 17 residues. Germline CDR1 MDHEN, CDR2 SYDVKM. The CDR3 DNA reads TGTGCCAGCTCCTTCTCCGGGACAGGGGGCCAGAACACTGAAGCTTTCTTT. It is translated as CASSFSGTGGQNTEAFF.

V usage is TRBV19 and J usage is TRBJ2-7, with 9 bases identical to TRBD2. J was trimmed by 1 base and V by 4 bases; bases with no gene match: 5. CDR1 LNHDA and CDR2 SQIVND come from the germline V gene (reference sequence). CDR3 length: 15 residues. CDR3 region: CASSRAGGLSYEQYF. Written as DNA, the CDR3 is TGTGCCAGTAGTAGAGCGGGGGGCCTATCCTACGAGCAGTACTTC.

V usage is TRBV6-5 and J usage is TRBJ2-3; D ambiguous. This CDR3 is 13 amino acids long. Trimming took 2 bases from V and 1 from J, leaving 4 bases between them. Per germline, CDR1 MNHEY and CDR2 SVGAGI. The CDR3 DNA sequence: TGTGCCAGCAGTTACCTAGGCACAGATACGCAGTATTTT. It codes for CASSYLGTDTQYF.

This CDR3 is CASSTGQGATYEQYF. CDR3 in DNA: TGTGCCAGCTCGACGGGACAGGGGGCTACCTACGAGCAGTACTTC. The rearrangement joins TRBV18 to TRBJ2-7, with 12 bases lining up with TRBD1. Germline loops: CDR1 KGHSH, CDR2 LQKENI. The CDR3 is 15 residues long. The V gene end was trimmed by 6 bases and the J gene end by 2 bases; junction bases not matched to a gene: 5.

V gene TRBV6-5 combines with J gene TRBJ2-7; D possibly corresponds to TRBD1 (6 bases). Trimming removed 0 bases at V and 0 bases at J, with 12 bases between. This CDR3 region has 16 residues. Germline-derived CDR1 and CDR2 are MNHEY and SVGAGI. CDR3 protein: CASSYSRGGPSYEQYF. The CDR3 coding sequence is TGTGCCAGCAGTTACTCGCGAGGGGGTCCCTCCTACGAGCAGTACTTC.

The CDR3 DNA reads as TGCGCCAGCAGCCTCAGGCTTGGGGGAGAAGCTTTCTTT. Its translation: CASSLRLGGEAFF. The chain employs TRBV5-1 and TRBJ1-1; tentatively, D is TRBD1 (5 bases). The CDR3 runs 13 residues. The germline gives CDR1 SGHRS, CDR2 YFSETQ. Trimming removed 4 bases at V and 8 bases at J, with 15 bases between.

V usage is TRBV27 and J usage is TRBJ2-4; TRBD1 matches at 9 bases. J was trimmed by 0 bases and V by 5 bases; bases with no gene match: 5. Germline CDR1 and CDR2: MNHEY and SMNVEV (reference sequence). The CDR3 consists of 16 residues. The CDR3 is CASSTGTGRAKNIQYF. The CDR3 DNA sequence: TGTGCCAGCAGTACCGGGACAGGGAGAGCCAAAAACATTCAGTACTTC.

V usage is TRBV6-5 and J usage is TRBJ1-5; maybe TRBD1 (5 bases). The CDR3 covers 15 residues. From germline, CDR1 is MNHEY and CDR2 SVGAGI. V was pared by 0 bases and J by 4 bases, with 10 bases between. The CDR3 nucleotides are TGTGCCAGCAGTTACTCCTGGGGGGGGAATCAGCCCCAGCATTTT. Its translation: CASSYSWGGNQPQHF.

The gene calls are TRBV5-1 and TRBJ2-3; possible D gene TRBD1, 6 bases. CDR1 and CDR2 (germline): SGHRS, YFSETQ. This CDR3 has 13 residues. V was shortened by 8 bases and J by 1 base, with 11 bases between the two germline ends. The CDR3 loop reads CASSDSRTDTQYF. In DNA form, the CDR3 reads TGCGCCAGTTCGGACAGCCGCACAGATACGCAGTATTTT.

V and J are TRBV5-1 and TRBJ2-5, with D tentatively TRBD1 or TRBD2 (5 bases each). The CDR3 covers 14 residues. CDR1 is SGHRS, CDR2 YFSETQ, per germline. Trimming removed 3 bases at V and 4 bases at J, with 13 bases between. The DNA of the CDR3 is TGCGCCAGCAGCTCCCGGACGGGGCGAGAGACCCAGTACTTC. Translated, it gives CASSSRTGRETQYF.

The V call is TRBV5-1, the J call TRBJ2-1; 12 bases map to TRBD2. Looked up from germline, CDR1 is SGHRS and CDR2 is YFSETQ. The V gene end was trimmed by 4 bases and the J gene end by 5 bases; junction bases not matched to a gene: 4. This CDR3 has 15 residues. The CDR3 nucleotides read TGCGCCAGCAGCATCGGACTAGCGGGAAACAATGAGCAGTTCTTC. Translating it yields CASSIGLAGNNEQFF. Using reference TRBV5-1 and TRBJ2-1 for the parts outside the CDR3, the full variable domain is KAGVTQTPRYLIKTRGQQVTLSCSPISGHRSVSWYQQTPGQGLQFLFEYFSETQRNKGNFPGRFSGRQFSNSRSEMNVSTLELGDSALYLCASSIGLAGNNEQFFGPGTRLTVL.

The chain joins TRBV4-2 to TRBJ1-2, with 8 nucleotides matching TRBD1. Germline CDR1 reads LGHNA; CDR2 reads YNFKEQ. Losses at the gene ends were 0 bases for V and 6 bases for J; bases not matched to a gene: 3. The CDR3 runs to 14 residues. In DNA, the CDR3 is TGTGCCAGCAGCCAAGATAGGACAGGGCATGGCTACACCTTC. Protein: CASSQDRTGHGYTF.

The CDR3 reads CASSVGDGNTEAFF. As DNA, the CDR3 is TGTGCCAGCAGCGTAGGGGACGGGAACACTGAAGCTTTCTTT. This rearrangement joins TRBV9 to TRBJ1-1; D might be TRBD1 (5 bases). Germline CDR1 is SGDLS and CDR2 is YYNGEE. This CDR3 is built from 14 residues. Trimming removed 0 bases at V and 1 base at J, with 7 bases between.

This clone was seen only a few times. This chain uses TRBV5-1 with TRBJ1-6, with a possible D match to TRBD1 (6 bases). CDR3 length: 16 amino acids. Germline V CDR1 and CDR2: SGHRS, YFSETQ. Trimming pared 4 bases from V and 6 bases from J, leaving 17 bases between. The CDR3 loop is CASSQDSPGSNSPLHF. CDR3 bases: TGCGCCAGCAGCCAGGACAGCCCCGGGAGTAATTCACCCCTCCACTTT. Using reference TRBV5-1 and TRBJ1-6 for the parts outside the CDR3, the full variable domain is KAGVTQTPRYLIKTRGQQVTLSCSPISGHRSVSWYQQTPGQGLQFLFEYFSETQRNKGNFPGRFSGRQFSNSRSEMNVSTLELGDSALYLCASSQDSPGSNSPLHFGNGTRLTVT.

The chain combines TRBV19 with TRBJ2-7, with 9 bases identical to TRBD1. CDR3 length equals 14 residues. Germline CDR1 reads LNHDA; CDR2 reads SQIVND (reference sequence). The J segment lost 2 bases and the V segment lost 3 bases, leaving 2 bases of the junction unmatched. The CDR3 nucleotides are TGTGCCAGTAGTATCCGGGACAGGGCCTACGAGCAGTACTTC. Amino acid sequence: CASSIRDRAYEQYF.

The chain joins TRBV3-1 (or the pseudogene TRBV3-2) to TRBJ2-1, with 7 bases aligning to TRBD2. Germline CDR1 reads LGHDT; CDR2 reads YNNKEL (reference sequence). This CDR3 has 13 amino acids. The trim removed 1 base at V and 13 bases at J, leaving 7 bases unmatched. The CDR3 DNA reads as TGTGCCAGCAGCCAAGGAAAGAGGACTAGTCAGTTCTTC. Translating it yields CASSQGKRTSQFF.

V usage is TRBV7-7 and J usage is TRBJ2-5, with 10 bases matching TRBD2. Germline V gives CDR1 SSHAT, CDR2 FNYEAQ (reference sequence). V was clipped by 5 bases and J by 5 bases; unmatched bases: 8. The CDR3 runs 15 residues. CDR3 sequence reads: CASSGAGGRDETQYF. Here the CDR3 DNA reads TGTGCCAGCAGCGGAGCGGGGGGGCGGGATGAGACCCAGTACTTC.

The rearrangement joins TRBV5-5 to TRBJ1-1, with D tentatively TRBD1 (5 bases). This CDR3 region has 15 residues. V was clipped by 4 bases and J by 1 base, with 14 bases between them. The germline CDR1 and CDR2 sequences are SGHKS and YYEKEE (reference sequence). The CDR3 is CASSRTGGSNTEAFF. Written as DNA, the CDR3 is TGTGCCAGCAGCCGCACGGGGGGATCGAACACTGAAGCTTTCTTT. Based on the CDR3 plus reference TRBV5-5 and TRBJ1-1, the full variable domain is DAGVTQSPTHLIKTRGQQVTLRCSPISGHKSVSWYQQVLGQGPQFIFQYYEKEERGRGNFPDRFSARQFPNYSSELNVNALLLGDSALYLCASSRTGGSNTEAFFGQGTRLTVV.

The chain carries TRBV6-5 and TRBJ1-2; 9 nucleotides match TRBD1. The CDR3 has 14 amino acids. With V trimmed by 6 bases and J by 4 bases, 6 bases remained unmatched. Germline V CDR1 and CDR2: MNHEY, SVGAGI. The CDR3 region is CASRGQGKSYGYTF. The CDR3 DNA reads as TGTGCCAGCAGAGGACAGGGGAAGAGCTATGGCTACACCTTC.